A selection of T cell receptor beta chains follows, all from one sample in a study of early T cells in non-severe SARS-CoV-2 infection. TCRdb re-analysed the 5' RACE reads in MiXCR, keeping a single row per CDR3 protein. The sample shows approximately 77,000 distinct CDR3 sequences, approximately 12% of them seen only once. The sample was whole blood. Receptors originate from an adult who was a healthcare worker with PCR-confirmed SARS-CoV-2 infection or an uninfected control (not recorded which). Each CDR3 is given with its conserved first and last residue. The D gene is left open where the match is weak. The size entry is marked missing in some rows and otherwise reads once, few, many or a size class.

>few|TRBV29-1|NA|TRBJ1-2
TGCAGCGTTGGGAGCCTACTTGGGGCTTATGGCTACACCTTC
CSVGSLLGAYGYTF
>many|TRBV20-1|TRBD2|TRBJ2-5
TGCAGTGCTGTTAAGGCGGGAGGGGCCCAAGAGACCCAGTACTTC
CSAVKAGGAQETQYF
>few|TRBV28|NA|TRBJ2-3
TGTGCCAGCAGTTTCCGTGGCGGGTTCCCTAGCACAGATACGCAGTATTTT
CASSFRGGFPSTDTQYF
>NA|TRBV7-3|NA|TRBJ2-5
TGTGCCAGCAGTCCAGGGTTGGGAGAGACCCAGTACTTC
CASSPGLGETQYF
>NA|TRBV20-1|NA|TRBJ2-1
TGCAGTGCTAGATCACCCAGCGGGACAGGTCATGAGCAGTTCTTC
CSARSPSGTGHEQFF
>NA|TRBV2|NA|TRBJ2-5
TGTGCCAGCAGCGGGAACCAAGAGACCCAGTACTTC
CASSGNQETQYF
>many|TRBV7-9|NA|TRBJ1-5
TGTGCCAGCAGTTTATCCCCGGGGAGCAATCAGCCCCAGCATTTT
CASSLSPGSNQPQHF
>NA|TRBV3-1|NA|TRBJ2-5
TGTGCCAGCAGCCAAGATCGAGAGACCCAGTACTTC
CASSQDRETQYF
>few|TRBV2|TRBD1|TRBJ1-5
TGTGCCAGCAGTCGAGGGACAGGGGGCGGTCAGCCCCAGCATTTT
CASSRGTGGGQPQHF
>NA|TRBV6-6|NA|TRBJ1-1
TGTGCCAGCGGGGCTATTAAGGTCACTGAAGCTTTCTTT
CASGAIKVTEAFF
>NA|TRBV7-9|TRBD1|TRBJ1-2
TGTGCCAGCAGCTCAACTAACAGGGGGCCTAACTATGGCTACACCTTC
CASSSTNRGPNYGYTF
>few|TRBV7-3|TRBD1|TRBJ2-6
TGTGCCAGCAGCTTACAGGGGGCCTTCTCTGGGGCCAACGTCCTGACTTTC
CASSLQGAFSGANVLTF
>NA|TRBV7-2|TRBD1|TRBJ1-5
TGTGCCAGCAGCTTAGCCAACAGGGGGCGAAGCAATCAGCCCCAGCATTTT
CASSLANRGRSNQPQHF
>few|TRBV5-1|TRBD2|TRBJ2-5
TGCGCCAGCAGCCGCATAGCGGGTACCTACCAAGAGACCCAGTACTTC
CASSRIAGTYQETQYF
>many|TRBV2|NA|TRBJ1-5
TGTGCCAGCAGTGAAGCGGGACTTGGCAATCAGCCCCAGCATTTT
CASSEAGLGNQPQHF
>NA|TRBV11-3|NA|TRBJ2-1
TGTGCCAGCCGGGCACTAGATGGGTTCTTC
CASRALDGFF
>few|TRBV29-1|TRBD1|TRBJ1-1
TGCAGCGTTGAAGATCTGGGACAGGGGAACACTGAAGCTTTCTTT
CSVEDLGQGNTEAFF
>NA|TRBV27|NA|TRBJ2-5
TGTGCCAGCAGTTTATCGGGGTCAGGAGCTCAAGAGACCCAGTACTTC
CASSLSGSGAQETQYF
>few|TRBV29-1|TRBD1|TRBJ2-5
TGCAGCGTTGAAGGAGGACAGGGAGTTCGGGAGACCCAGTACTTC
CSVEGGQGVRETQYF
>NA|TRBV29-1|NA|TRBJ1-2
TGCAGCGTTGAAGATCAGGGCCGATCTACTATGTTTGCAGCCTTC
CSVEDQGRSTMFAAF
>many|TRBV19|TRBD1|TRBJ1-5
TGTGCCAGTAGTACTTCGGACAGGAGCAATCAGCCCCAGCATTTT
CASSTSDRSNQPQHF
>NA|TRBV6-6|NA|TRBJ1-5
TGTGCCAGTCACAGGGATAGCAATCAGCCCCAGCATTTT
CASHRDSNQPQHF
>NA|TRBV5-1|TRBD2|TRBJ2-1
TGCGCCAGCAGCTTGGCCCTAGCGGGGAACAATGAGCAGTTCTTC
CASSLALAGNNEQFF
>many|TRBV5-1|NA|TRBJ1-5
TGCGCCAGCAGCCAGGGCCGGAGGACAGACTTTAGCAATCAGCCCCAGCATTTT
CASSQGRRTDFSNQPQHF
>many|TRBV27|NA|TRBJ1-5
TGTGCCAGCAGTTCCAGGGGAGGAAATCAGCCCCAGCATTTT
CASSSRGGNQPQHF
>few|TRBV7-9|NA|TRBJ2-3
TGTGCCAGCACCCTTAGCCAGGTGACAGATACGCAGTATTTT
CASTLSQVTDTQYF
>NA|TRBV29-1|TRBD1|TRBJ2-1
TGCAGCGCCCTCCCCCGGGACAGGGGGATGTATGAGCAGTTCTTC
CSALPRDRGMYEQFF
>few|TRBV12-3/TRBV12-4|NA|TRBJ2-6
TGTGCCAGCAGTTTAGATCACAGACACTCTGGGGCCAACGTCCTGACTTTC
CASSLDHRHSGANVLTF
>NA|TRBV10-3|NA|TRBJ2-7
TGTGCCCCCTATTCATCGAAGGGCGAGCAGTACTTC
CAPYSSKGEQYF
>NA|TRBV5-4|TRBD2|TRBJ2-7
TGTGCCAGCAGCGGGGGACTAGCGGGATACTACGAGCAGTACTTC
CASSGGLAGYYEQYF
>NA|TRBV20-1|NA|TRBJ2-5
TGCAGTGCTTCGGGTCCCGGGTGGGAGACCCAGTACTTC
CSASGPGWETQYF
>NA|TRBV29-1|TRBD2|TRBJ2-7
TGCAGCGCCAACAGGGTGGCTAGCGGGAGGAACGAGCAGTACTTC
CSANRVASGRNEQYF
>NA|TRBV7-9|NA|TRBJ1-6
TGTGCCAGCAGATTAGATATTTCACCCCTCCACTTT
CASRLDISPLHF
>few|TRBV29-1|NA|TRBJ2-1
TGCAGCGTTGAACAGACCAATGAGCAGTTCTTC
CSVEQTNEQFF
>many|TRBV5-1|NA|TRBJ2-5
TGCGCCAGCAGCTTGGGACTTATCGAGGGGGGCCAAGAGACCCAGTACTTC
CASSLGLIEGGQETQYF
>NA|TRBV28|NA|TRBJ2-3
TGTGCCAGCAGTTCCCCAATTTGGGGAGATACGCAGTATTTT
CASSSPIWGDTQYF
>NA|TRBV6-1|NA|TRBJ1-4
TGTGCCAGCAGTGAAGACGGCAGGCCCTATGAAAAACTGTTTTTT
CASSEDGRPYEKLFF
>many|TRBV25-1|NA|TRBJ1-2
TGTGCCAGCAGCTTCGGGACGAACCTTAACTATGGCTACACCTTC
CASSFGTNLNYGYTF
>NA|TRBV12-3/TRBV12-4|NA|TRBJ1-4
TGTGCCAGCAGTCTGGGGGATACAACTAATGAAAAACTGTTTTTT
CASSLGDTTNEKLFF
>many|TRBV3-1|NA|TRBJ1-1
TGTGCCAGCAGCCAATCGCTCGGGGCAGCTTTCTTT
CASSQSLGAAFF
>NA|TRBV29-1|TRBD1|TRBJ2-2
TGCAGCGGGACAGGGGACTACACCGGGGAGCTGTTTTTT
CSGTGDYTGELFF
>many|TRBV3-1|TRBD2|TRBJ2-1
TGTGCCAGCAGCCAGTCCGGGACTAGATACAATGAGCAGTTCTTC
CASSQSGTRYNEQFF
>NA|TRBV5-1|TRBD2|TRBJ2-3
TGCGCCAGCAGCTTACTTGTAGAGGGAGGGCCAGGAGATACGCAGTATTTT
CASSLLVEGGPGDTQYF
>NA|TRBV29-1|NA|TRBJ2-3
TGCAGCGTGGGGGATACGGCTGCGCAGTATTTT
CSVGDTAAQYF
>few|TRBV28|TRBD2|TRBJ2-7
TGTGCCAGCAGTGTAGCGGGAGGGCTCAACGAGCAGTACTTC
CASSVAGGLNEQYF
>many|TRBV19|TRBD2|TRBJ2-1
TGTGCCAGCGGACTAGCGGGCCACAATGAGCAGTTCTTC
CASGLAGHNEQFF
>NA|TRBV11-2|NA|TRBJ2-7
TGTGCCAGCAGCCGCGAGGAAACCTACGAGCAGTACTTC
CASSREETYEQYF
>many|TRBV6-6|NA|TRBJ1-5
TGTGCCAGCAGTTACTCGAGCGGGGCCAGTAGCAATCAGCCCCAGCATTTT
CASSYSSGASSNQPQHF
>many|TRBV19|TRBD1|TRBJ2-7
TGTGCCAGTAGTACCCCAGGGGGCATTCTCTACGAGCAGTACTTC
CASSTPGGILYEQYF
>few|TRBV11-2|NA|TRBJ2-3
TGTGCCAGCAGGACTCCGGTAACAACAGATACGCAGTATTTT
CASRTPVTTDTQYF